The entry below describes one T cell receptor beta chain. The CDR3 runs 14 residues. The V gene end was trimmed by 5 bases and the J gene end by 2 bases; junction bases not matched to a gene: 2. Germline V CDR1 and CDR2: MNHEY, SVGAGI. The data derive from a study of T cell changes during pregnancy in multiple sclerosis. The assay was immunoSEQ multiplex PCR, and TCRdb's table has in-frame clones only and misses some. The sample has roughly 120,000 clones, 90% to 95% seen once. The specimen was peripheral blood, collected in the third trimester of pregnancy. The TCR was taken from a female donor with multiple sclerosis, enrolled in a pregnancy study. The rearrangement joins TRBV6-5 to TRBJ2-3; 9 bases are shared with TRBD1. The CDR3 protein is CASSTQGATDTQYF. The CDR3 nucleotides read TGTGCCAGCAGTACACAGGGGGCCACAGATACGCAGTATTTT.